This T cell receptor (beta chain) appears in the sequencing data of a study of human T cells and chemical hapten exposure. In the study overall: DPC at 0.01% went onto the upper back in patch tests, read at 6 days. Whole-study findings and limits: No shift was seen in TCRs above 1 in 1000 frequency with DPC sensitization.

Study processing details: Samples had a median of around 88,000 TCRs, ranging 23,224 to 690,600. Each CDR3 protein is one row after TCRdb ran MiXCR on the RACE reads. These V and J calls rely on TCRdb rather than the paper's analysis. The sample carries roughly 88,000 distinct CDR3 sequences, approximately 9.9% recorded once. Germline CDR1 and CDR2: SEHNR and FQNEAQ (reference sequence). The CDR3 runs to 15 residues. V was clipped by 1 base and J by 8 bases, with 14 bases between them. Described time point: pre-sensitization, week 0. The treatment here: therapeutic diphenylcyclopropenone sensitization with weekly scalp DPC. Samples of blood were obtained prior to the application of each patch test. This clonotype was seen ten or more times. Antigen unknown.

Sequences were derived from whole blood, sampled in connection with sensitization to the hapten diphenylcyclopropenone (DPC). This TCR was sampled from a middle-aged woman with alopecia areata. Some clones in this sample may be carry-over from other donors' samples. V is TRBV7-9 and J is TRBJ1-4; D remains ambiguous. The chain's CDR3 is CASSLESGRGEKLFF. CDR3 DNA sequence: TGTGCCAGCAGCTTAGAATCGGGCCGAGGGGAAAAACTGTTTTTT. Full variable domain (missing parts from reference TRBV7-9 and TRBJ1-4): DTGVSQNPRHKITKRGQNVTFRCDPISEHNRLYWYRQTLGQGPEFLTYFQNEAQLEKSRLLSDRFSAERPKGSFSTLEIQRTEQGDSAMYLCASSLESGRGEKLFFGSGTQLSVL.